This is a list of T cell receptor beta chains from one sample in a study of beta chain features in type 1 diabetes. Measured with immunoSEQ multiplex PCR; TCRdb has only the in-frame clones, and not every one. The sample comprises 240,000 or so clones, around 21% of which are singletons, and roughly 0.028% rests with the top ten. Sequencing used naive CD4+ T cells from blood. The origin of the receptors is a woman in her 40s with type 1 diabetes. CDR3s leave out the opening cysteine and the closing phenylalanine or tryptophan.

v_call cdr3_length cdr3_aa
TRBV27 12 ASSLTEAGYEQY
TRBV6-5 11 ASRRAINYEQY
TRBV11-3 11 ASSPSVADTIY
TRBV7-2 12 ASSVLGEATEAF
TRBV9 12 ASSGRVNTGELF
TRBV19 13 ASSGQAYSYNEQF
TRBV7-2 12 ASSLGTVNYGYT
TRBV5-4 13 ASSLVDSLTGELF
TRBV5-8 11 ASSLDGSEKLF
TRBV29-1 12 SASDREWYDTQY
TRBV5-4 12 ASSLQQGNYEQY
TRBV7-2 14 ASSLQGVFRNQPQH
TRBV5-4 13 ASRTPGQGTDTQY
TRBV29-1 13 SVVYRLRDSVEQF
TRBV5-4 13 ASSLTGTSTDTQY
TRBV29-1 12 SVSTGQSSYEQY
TRBV18 13 ASSPGQGSYNEQF
TRBV2 11 ASSDRGQGEQY
TRBV9 10 ASSPTRNTIY
TRBV5-1 13 ASSPGVGSYNEQF
TRBV4-3 12 ASSQVVSTDTQY
TRBV19 12 ASSGGGGGSVLT
TRBV7-3 11 ASSPSLESEQY
TRBV6-6 12 ASSLDSGNYGYT
TRBV30 10 AWSPSGDGYT
TRBV14 12 ASSQTAGGNEQF
TRBV28 15 ASSFRGGGHLNQPQH
TRBV15 15 ATSRDRTSGAYNEQF